This entry features one TCR beta chain sequence. After removal of 3 bases from V and 5 bases from J, the junction contained 10 bases not matched to a gene. This CDR3 comprises 16 residues. The germline V gene encodes CDR1 SGHTA and CDR2 FQGNSA. Sequencing was performed with immunoSEQ multiplex PCR; in TCRdb, only in-frame clones are kept and a portion is missing. The sample lists 10,000 to 15,000 clones; roughly four fifths were seen once. Treatment indicated: randomized to nivolumab then ipilimumab (arm A) or the reverse (arm B). None of the patients previously received DNA-damaging chemotherapy. Live CD3+CD8+ CD19− CD56− cells were sorted from PBMCs. These data originate in a study of sequential checkpoint blockade in melanoma. The wider study: Randomization was 1:1 between first-line nivolumab→ipilimumab and ipilimumab→nivolumab. Each arm's sequence ended with maintenance nivolumab.

The sequences come from CD8+ T cells sorted from blood (inferred from file names), collected from a patient given nivolumab and ipilimumab in sequence. The sequence came from a human donor with melanoma. This sequence joins TRBV7-2 and TRBJ2-1; 7 nucleotides align to TRBD2. The DNA of the CDR3 is TGTGCCAGCAGCTTTGGCCCTAGCGGAACCAACAATGAGCAGTTCTTC. Translated, it gives CASSFGPSGTNNEQFF.